The entry below describes one T cell receptor beta chain. This entry belongs to a study of blood T cell repertoires in COVID-19. About the study: Sample material is recorded as cDNA or gDNA derived from T cells, B-cell-depleted T cells, or PBMCs.

Per the authors' pipeline: Reference gene primer amplification gave estimated nucleated cell counts. Profiling relied on immunoSEQ multiplex PCR, and the TCRdb table lists in-frame clones only, not all of them. That table gives V, J and clone size, and the DNA gave D and trimming. This table has tens of thousands of clones, about nine tenths appearing once. Trimming took 4 bases from V and 4 from J; bases not matched to a gene: 4. Germline CDR1 is SGHNT and CDR2 is YYREEE (reference sequence). This CDR3 comprises 15 residues. This TCR derives from a human donor in a cohort sampled during active COVID-19. The chain couples TRBV5-4 to TRBJ2-1, with TRBD1 identical over 11 bases. The source material was peripheral blood. The CDR3 sequence is CASSNGQGAYNEQFF. DNA of the CDR3: TGTGCCAGCAGCAACGGACAGGGGGCTTACAATGAGCAGTTCTTC.